These 29 T cell receptor beta chains were all obtained from the same sample, sequenced in a study of blood T cell repertoires in COVID-19. TCRdb's copy holds only in-frame clones and misses some; the assay was immunoSEQ multiplex PCR. The sample includes a few hundred thousand clones, roughly 90% of them seen just once. The sample taken for sequencing was peripheral blood. Receptors originate from a man aged 25 to 40 with active or convalescent COVID-19.

The rearrangement joins TRBV9 to TRBJ2-3; 7 nucleotides line up with TRBD2. The J segment lost 0 bases and the V segment lost 6 bases, leaving 4 bases of the junction unmatched. Germline lookup yields CDR1 SGDLS and CDR2 YYNGEE. CDR3 size: 14 residues. DNA for the CDR3: TGTGCCAGCACGGGGGGAAGTAGCACAGATACGCAGTATTTT. This sequence encodes CASTGGSSTDTQYF.

The CDR3 DNA reads TGTGCCACCAGCAGAGATGCGGGGGGCTACGAGCAGTACTTC. It codes for CATSRDAGGYEQYF. The chain has TRBV15 and TRBJ2-7; 8 nucleotides align to TRBD2. From germline, CDR1 is LNHNV and CDR2 YYDKDF (reference sequence). With V trimmed by 0 bases and J by 3 bases, 1 base remained unmatched. CDR3 length: 14 amino acids.

The chain links TRBV7-8 to TRBJ2-1; D perhaps matches TRBD2 (5 bases). The ends were cut back, 1 base at V and 8 bases at J, with 12 bases in the middle. There are 14 residues in the CDR3. Germline CDR1 and CDR2: SGHVS and FQNEAQ. DNA of the CDR3: TGTGCCAGCAGCTTAGAGAGGGTCGGTGATGAGCAGTTCTTC. Encoded protein: CASSLERVGDEQFF.

This chain joins TRBV27 and TRBJ1-4, with D maybe TRBD1 (5 bases). Germline V gene sequence: CDR1 MNHEY, CDR2 SMNVEV (reference sequence). The CDR3 totals 15 residues. The V end lost 5 bases, the J end lost 7 bases, and 17 bases lay between the germline ends. The CDR3 DNA reads TGTGCCAGCAGTGAATTCCAGGGAGGGCCTGAAAAACTGTTTTTT. Translating it yields CASSEFQGGPEKLFF. The complete variable domain, with remaining parts taken from reference TRBV27 and TRBJ1-4, reads EAQVTQNPRYLITVTGKKLTVTCSQNMNHEYMSWYRQDPGLGLRQIYYSMNVEVTDKGDVPEGYKVSRKEKRNFPLILESPSPNQTSLYFCASSEFQGGPEKLFFGSGTQLSVL.

The chain employs TRBV3-1 (or the pseudogene TRBV3-2) and TRBJ2-2, with 11 bases fitting TRBD2. V lost 5 bases, J lost 2 bases, and 1 base stayed unmatched. CDR1 is LGHDT and CDR2 is YNNKEL in the germline V gene (reference sequence). The CDR3 runs to 15 residues. CDR3 sequence reads: CASSGTSGNTGELFF. For the CDR3, the DNA is TGTGCCAGCAGCGGGACTAGCGGTAACACCGGGGAGCTGTTTTTT.

The V call is TRBV25-1, the J call TRBJ1-2, with D possibly being TRBD1 (6 bases). The CDR3 length is 15 residues. V shed 4 bases and J shed 1 base, with 13 bases lying between them. Germline CDR1 reads MGHDK; CDR2 reads SYGVNS. The CDR3 bases are TGTGCCAGCAGTGGGACAGACGATCATAACTATGGCTACACCTTC. Translation gives CASSGTDDHNYGYTF.

The genes are TRBV19 and TRBJ2-2; tentatively, D is TRBD1 (5 bases). Germline V CDR1 and CDR2: LNHDA, SQIVND (reference sequence). The CDR3 spans 16 residues. The V and J ends lost 7 bases and 1 base respectively, with 16 bases between them. This chain's CDR3 is CASTANPQGNTGELFF. In nucleotides, the CDR3 is TGTGCCAGTACCGCTAATCCCCAGGGGAACACCGGGGAGCTGTTTTTT. Full variable domain (outside the CDR3, taken from reference TRBV19 and TRBJ2-2): DGGITQSPKYLFRKEGQNVTLSCEQNLNHDAMYWYRQDPGQGLRLIYYSQIVNDFQKGDIAEGYSVSREKKESFPLTVTSAQKNPTAFYLCASTANPQGNTGELFFGEGSRLTVL.

The V and J genes are TRBV10-3 and TRBJ1-1; 9 nucleotides align to TRBD1. V was clipped by 3 bases and J by 0 bases; unmatched bases: 8. Germline lookup yields CDR1 ENHRY and CDR2 SYGVKD. This CDR3 region has 17 residues. Here the CDR3 DNA reads TGTGCCATCAGTGAAAGTCCCGGGACAGGGTTGAACACTGAAGCTTTCTTT. Translation: CAISESPGTGLNTEAFF.

The V call is TRBV7-2, the J call TRBJ1-1; D is undetermined. The CDR3 contains 13 residues. V was pared by 1 base and J by 5 bases, with 8 bases between. Looked up from germline, CDR1 is SGHTA and CDR2 is FQGNSA. The CDR3 bases are TGTGCCAGCAGCTTAGGGCTCTGGACTGAAGCTTTCTTT. Translation gives CASSLGLWTEAFF. The full variable domain, completed using reference TRBV7-2 and TRBJ1-1, is GAGVSQSPSNKVTEKGKDVELRCDPISGHTALYWYRQSLGQGLEFLIYFQGNSAPDKSGLPSDRFSAERTGGSVSTLTIQRTQQEDSAVYLCASSLGLWTEAFFGQGTRLTVV.

This clone occurred once. This chain joins TRBV19 and TRBJ2-1; 13 nucleotides agree with TRBD2. CDR3 size: 19 residues. From germline, CDR1 is LNHDA and CDR2 SQIVND (reference sequence). Losses at the gene ends were 4 bases for V and 0 bases for J; bases not matched to a gene: 9. The chain's CDR3 is CASSRDGTSGVTSYNEQFF. CDR3 DNA sequence: TGTGCCAGTAGTAGAGATGGGACTAGCGGGGTTACCTCCTACAATGAGCAGTTCTTC.

This clone appeared a few times. The chain couples TRBV9 to TRBJ1-2, with a weak D call TRBD1 (6 bases). The CDR3 contains 13 residues. Germline lookup yields CDR1 SGDLS and CDR2 YYNGEE. The V gene lost 4 bases and the J gene lost 7 bases, with 14 bases spanning the gap. The CDR3 sequence is CASSPTGYGGYTF. The CDR3 nucleotides read TGTGCCAGCAGCCCTACAGGGTACGGTGGCTACACCTTC.

This rearrangement joins TRBV7-9 to TRBJ2-1; 7 nucleotides align to TRBD2. V dropped 1 base and J dropped 6; count of bases not matched to a gene: 3. CDR1 is SEHNR and CDR2 is FQNEAQ in the germline V gene (reference sequence). There are 14 residues in the CDR3. The CDR3 DNA reads TGTGCCAGCAGCTTAGGCGGGGGTGTCAATGAGCAGTTCTTC. Amino acid sequence: CASSLGGGVNEQFF.

The chain has TRBV5-1 and TRBJ1-6; D is perhaps TRBD1 (6 bases). CDR1 is SGHRS and CDR2 is YFSETQ in the germline V gene. The CDR3 extends over 14 amino acids. Deletions cut 7 bases from V and 7 bases from J, with 15 bases between. CDR3 loop: CASADSRANSPLHF. CDR3 sequence (DNA): TGCGCCAGCGCGGACAGCAGAGCAAATTCACCCCTCCACTTT.

This clone was seen once. The rearrangement links TRBV5-5 to TRBJ1-5; the D gene is possibly TRBD1 (5 bases). Germline CDR1 and CDR2: SGHKS and YYEKEE (reference sequence). V lost 1 base and J 7 bases, leaving 12 bases between the germline ends. The CDR3 runs 14 residues. In DNA form, the CDR3 reads TGTGCCAGCAGCTTGTTCACAGGCCGGCAGCCCCAGCATTTT. Translation gives CASSLFTGRQPQHF.

This clone has just a few counts. The CDR3 DNA follows: TGTGCCAGCAGTGATGGTTCAGAAAACACTGAAGCTTTCTTT. As protein: CASSDGSENTEAFF. The chain couples TRBV2 to TRBJ1-1; D is undetermined. The CDR3 sequence is 14 residues long. Germline loops: CDR1 SNHLY, CDR2 FYNNEI. Deletions cut 3 bases from V and 2 bases from J, with 10 bases between.

The gene calls are TRBV30 and TRBJ1-3; no clear D gene. Germline V gene lookup returns CDR1 GTSNPN and CDR2 SVGIG (reference sequence). The V end lost 2 bases, the J end lost 0 bases, and 11 bases lay between the germline ends. The CDR3 consists of 15 residues. The CDR3 region has the DNA TGTGCCTGGAGTACGCACGGGAGCTCTGGAAACACCATATATTTT. The encoded protein is CAWSTHGSSGNTIYF.

The chain has TRBV19 and TRBJ2-5; weak D call: TRBD1 (6 bases). CDR3 size: 15 residues. V lost 3 bases to trimming and J lost 3 bases, with 14 bases between them. Germline V gives CDR1 LNHDA, CDR2 SQIVND (reference sequence). CDR3 in DNA: TGTGCCAGTAGTATGGGCCTCGGACAGAAAGAGACCCAGTACTTC. This encodes CASSMGLGQKETQYF.

The chain uses TRBV30 and TRBJ1-1, with 8 bases lining up with TRBD1. Losses at the gene ends were 5 bases for V and 4 bases for J; bases not matched to a gene: 6. The CDR3 covers 13 residues. Germline V gives CDR1 GTSNPN, CDR2 SVGIG (reference sequence). The DNA of the CDR3 is TGTGCCTGGTCCGGACAGGGTTTCACTGAAGCTTTCTTT. Its translation is CAWSGQGFTEAFF. Using reference TRBV30 and TRBJ1-1 for the parts outside the CDR3, the full variable domain is SQTIHQWPATLVQPVGSPLSLECTVEGTSNPNLYWYRQAAGRGLQLLFYSVGIGQISSEVPQNLSASRPQDRQFILSSKKLLLSDSGFYLCAWSGQGFTEAFFGQGTRLTVV.

In this sample, this clone turned up a few times. V and J are TRBV7-2 and TRBJ1-2; 9 nucleotides match TRBD1. With 6 bases clipped from V and 7 bases from J, the junction kept 9 bases outside the gene matches. The CDR3 consists of 14 residues. The germline V gene encodes CDR1 SGHTA and CDR2 FQGNSA. The CDR3 region is CASSGRQGVRGYTF. The DNA for the CDR3 is TGTGCCAGCAGTGGAAGACAGGGGGTCCGTGGCTACACCTTC.

The J gene is TRBJ2-7, the V gene TRBV9; TRBD2 agrees at 8 bases. Germline trimming cut 3 bases from V and 7 bases from J; bases unmatched to any gene: 6. This CDR3 comprises 13 residues. Germline V gene sequence: CDR1 SGDLS, CDR2 YYNGEE. This chain's CDR3 is CASSGLGTREQYF. The CDR3 region has the DNA TGTGCCAGCAGCGGCCTGGGGACTAGGGAGCAGTACTTC.

This clone was seen only once. The sample carries other DNA sequences with the same CDR3. V usage is TRBV6-2 or TRBV6-3 and J usage is TRBJ2-1, with TRBD1 identical over 9 bases. The CDR3 is 14 residues long. After removal of 5 bases from V and 1 base from J, the junction contained 0 bases not matched to a gene. Germline V gene lookup returns CDR1 MNHEY and CDR2 SVGEGT. CDR3 nucleotides: TGTGCCAGCAGTGGGACAGGGTCCTACAATGAGCAGTTCTTC. Its translation: CASSGTGSYNEQFF.

This clone was found once. V is TRBV19 and J is TRBJ1-5, with D tentatively TRBD1 (5 bases). V lost 3 bases and J 7 bases, leaving 10 bases between the germline ends. Per germline, CDR1 LNHDA and CDR2 SQIVND (reference sequence). CDR3 length: 13 residues. CDR3 amino acids: CASSITGLQPQHF. The CDR3 DNA follows: TGTGCCAGTAGTATTACAGGTTTACAGCCCCAGCATTTT.

The V and J genes are TRBV3-1 (or the pseudogene TRBV3-2) and TRBJ2-2, with 8 nucleotides matching TRBD2. J gave up 7 bases and V 4 bases, and 8 bases lay outside the gene matches. Germline CDR1 and CDR2: LGHDT and YNNKEL (reference sequence). This CDR3 has 15 residues. The CDR3 coding sequence is TGTGCCAGCAGCCCCTTTAGCGGGGTGGACGGGGAGCTGTTTTTT. It encodes CASSPFSGVDGELFF.

This chain joins TRBV12-3 or TRBV12-4 and TRBJ1-1, with no clear D. The length of the CDR3 is 11 residues. Trimming removed 6 bases at V and 8 bases at J, with 10 bases between. CDR3 amino acids: CASSQKSEAFF. CDR3 bases: TGTGCCAGCAGCCAAAAAAGCGAAGCTTTCTTT.

The chain recombines TRBV5-5 with TRBJ1-1; D perhaps matches TRBD1 (5 bases). The CDR3 runs to 16 residues. V was pared by 1 base and J by 0 bases, with 13 bases between. Germline V CDR1 and CDR2: SGHKS, YYEKEE (reference sequence). CDR3 region: CASSLFGGRVNTEAFF. The CDR3 DNA sequence: TGTGCCAGCAGCTTGTTCGGGGGTCGGGTGAACACTGAAGCTTTCTTT.

This clone was detected only a few times. This chain uses TRBV3-1 (or the pseudogene TRBV3-2) with TRBJ1-1; D uncertain. V gave up 6 bases and J gave up 1 base, with 9 bases separating them. CDR1 is LGHDT and CDR2 is YNNKEL in the germline V gene (reference sequence). This CDR3 comprises 13 residues. The CDR3, as DNA: TGTGCCAGCAGACCTTCAGGGAACACTGAAGCTTTCTTT. Residues: CASRPSGNTEAFF.

The chain employs TRBV7-2 and TRBJ2-2; perhaps TRBD2 as D (5 bases). The CDR3 covers 14 residues. Germline CDR1 SGHTA, CDR2 FQGNSA. The V gene lost 5 bases and the J gene lost 3 bases, with 10 bases spanning the gap. CDR3: CASSERTDTGELFF. The CDR3 DNA reads as TGTGCCAGCAGCGAGCGGACGGACACCGGGGAGCTGTTTTTT.

The genes are TRBV11-1 and TRBJ2-5, with 7 bases aligning to TRBD2. There are 15 residues in the CDR3. V lost 1 base, J lost 3 bases, and 5 bases stayed unmatched. Germline-derived CDR1 and CDR2 are SGHAT and FQDESV (reference sequence). CDR3 in amino acids: CASSLVGGREETQYF. The CDR3 DNA follows: TGTGCCAGCAGCTTAGTCGGGGGGAGGGAAGAGACCCAGTACTTC.

Concerning this clone: Other DNA variants within this sample encode the same CDR3. CDR3 nucleotide sequence: TGTGCCAGCCGGACAGGGGGCAGCACAGATACGCAGTATTTT. This translates into CASRTGGSTDTQYF. J is TRBJ2-3 and V is TRBV6-5; TRBD1 agrees at 11 bases. Per germline, CDR1 MNHEY and CDR2 SVGAGI. With V trimmed by 8 bases and J by 0 bases, 1 base remained unmatched. This CDR3 is built from 14 residues.